Listed here is a single TCR beta chain. Antigen: not known. This sample was included in a study of blood T cells in healthy people across ages. The study, taken as a whole, reports: TCR beta diversity, measured per million T cells, fell in a roughly linear way with age. Unsorted PBMC input precluded a conclusive naive versus antigen-experienced comparison.

V was clipped by 2 bases and J by 3 bases; unmatched bases: 4. The germline V gene has CDR1 MNHEY and CDR2 SVGEGT. The CDR3 runs 15 residues. A sample-barcoded 5' primer and a J-beta primer mix were used in a second PCR of roughly 6 to 11 cycles. Researchers report that a template-switch adaptor with 12 random nucleotides tagged each cDNA molecule. Each sample provided no less than 3 million CDR3-containing paired-end reads. Via MiXCR, TCRdb re-called the 5' RACE reads, giving one row per CDR3 protein. The repertoire holds about 1.4 million distinct CDR3 sequences, with approximately 60% as singletons.

Sequenced input: blood. This rearrangement joins TRBV6-2 or TRBV6-3 to TRBJ2-1; 7 nucleotides agree with TRBD2. The receptor comes from a young man in good health. The CDR3 DNA follows: TGTGCCAGCAGTTACGGACTAGGGCTCTACAATGAGCAGTTCTTC. Protein product: CASSYGLGLYNEQFF.